Below, 19 T cell receptor beta chains from the same sample are listed, as sequenced in a study of T-cell memory formation after mild COVID-19. TCRdb re-called the 5' RACE reads with MiXCR, one entry per CDR3 protein. The repertoire holds 350,000 to 500,000 distinct CDR3 sequences, over 15% seen once, with roughly a fifth in the top ten. Input material: PBMCs or a T cell subset sorted from them (not recorded which). All receptors come from a man between 18 and 29 years old who had mild COVID-19 (a few samples of this study predate the infection). Cell type and time point are not known.

The CDR3 protein is CSAYPAAQGQQETQYF. For the CDR3, the DNA is TGCAGTGCTTACCCCGCTGCACAGGGCCAACAAGAGACCCAGTACTTC. The chain carries TRBV20-1 and TRBJ2-5, with a tentative D call TRBD1 (6 bases). This CDR3 comprises 16 residues. From germline, CDR1 is DFQATT and CDR2 SNEGSKA (reference sequence). Trimming shortened V by 5 bases and J by 2 bases, and 21 bases separated the two germline ends.

On this clonotype: A much larger clonotype is one base distant, so this may be a read error. For the CDR3, the DNA is TGTGCCAGCAGCCTACAGTTCGGGCATGGGGCTGGCTACACCTTC. Encoded protein: CASSLQFGHGAGYTF. This sequence joins TRBV7-2 and TRBJ1-2, with D possibly TRBD1 on 5 matching bases. This CDR3 comprises 15 residues. CDR1 and CDR2 (germline): SGHTA, FQGNSA. V lost 5 bases to trimming and J lost 7 bases, with 20 bases between them.

This chain links TRBV4-1 with TRBJ2-6; perhaps TRBD2 as D (6 bases). V gave up 0 bases and J gave up 3 bases, with 15 bases separating them. Germline CDR1 is MGHRA and CDR2 is YSYEKL. The CDR3 contains 18 residues. As DNA, the CDR3 is TGCGCCAGCAGCCAAGATGGCAGGGAGGCTGGTGGGGCCAACGTCCTGACTTTC. Its translation is CASSQDGREAGGANVLTF.

This clonotype has more than one count but fewer than ten. The chain employs TRBV30 and TRBJ2-7; possibly TRBD2 for D (5 bases). Looked up from germline, CDR1 is GTSNPN and CDR2 is SVGIG (reference sequence). The CDR3 is made up of 11 amino acids. The V and J ends lost 0 bases and 6 bases respectively, with 6 bases between them. The CDR3 nucleotides read TGTGCCTGGAGTGTGGAGGTCGAGCAGTACTTC. Translation: CAWSVEVEQYF.

The V call is TRBV29-1, the J call TRBJ1-3; 7 nucleotides match TRBD1. J gave up 0 bases and V 8 bases, and 7 bases lay outside the gene matches. CDR1 and CDR2 (germline): SQVTM, ANQGSEA. CDR3 length: 14 residues. Here the CDR3 reads CSSTGDLSGNTIYF. The CDR3 bases are TGCAGCTCAACAGGGGACCTCTCTGGAAACACCATATATTTT.

This clonotype was seen repeatedly, ten times or more. The V gene is TRBV5-1, the J gene TRBJ2-3; 8 bases fit TRBD1. The CDR3 is 17 residues long. Germline V CDR1 and CDR2: SGHRS, YFSETQ. The junction had 11 bases not matched to a gene; V was cut back by 0 bases and J by 5 bases. DNA of the CDR3: TGCGCCAGCAGCTTGGGGATTGGGCAGGGGGCCGGAGATACGCAGTATTTT. Protein sequence: CASSLGIGQGAGDTQYF.

The chain combines TRBV29-1 with TRBJ2-2; D gene ambiguous. This CDR3 comprises 12 residues. Trimming pared 4 bases from V and 3 bases from J, leaving 6 bases between. Germline CDR1 SQVTM, CDR2 ANQGSEA. The CDR3 loop is CSVADHTGELFF. As DNA, the CDR3 is TGCAGCGTTGCGGACCACACCGGGGAGCTGTTTTTT.

The V gene is TRBV6-6, the J gene TRBJ2-3; 10 nucleotides match TRBD2. CDR3 length: 18 residues. CDR1 and CDR2 from the germline V gene are MNHNY and SVGAGI (reference sequence). V trimming: 7 bases; J trimming: 0 bases; junction bases outside the gene matches: 13. CDR3: CASIKTSGLTPSTDTQYF. The CDR3 DNA sequence: TGTGCCAGCATCAAGACTAGCGGGCTAACTCCTAGCACAGATACGCAGTATTTT.

In its sample, this clonotype was seen a few times. The CDR3: CASSRSQGNGEKLFF. In nucleotides, the CDR3 is TGTGCCAGCAGTAGGTCTCAGGGGAACGGTGAAAAACTGTTTTTT. V gene TRBV27 combines with J gene TRBJ1-4; TRBD1 might be the D (6 bases). V dropped 5 bases and J dropped 7 bases, with 17 bases sitting between them. CDR1 and CDR2 from the germline V gene are MNHEY and SMNVEV (reference sequence). This CDR3 contains 15 residues. Filled out from reference TRBV27 and TRBJ1-4, the complete variable domain reads EAQVTQNPRYLITVTGKKLTVTCSQNMNHEYMSWYRQDPGLGLRQIYYSMNVEVTDKGDVPEGYKVSRKEKRNFPLILESPSPNQTSLYFCASSRSQGNGEKLFFGSGTQLSVL.

This clonotype occurred once. This CDR3 fails to terminate in the conserved phenylalanine or tryptophan, so it likely reflects a read error. The genes are TRBV6-5 and TRBJ2-5; TRBD1 aligns across 10 bases. Germline assignment: CDR1 MNHEY and CDR2 SVGAGI. The ends lost 2 bases at V and 7 bases at J; junction bases unmatched: 7. The CDR3 length is 15 residues. This CDR3 is CASSYPGQGIGTQYL. The CDR3 DNA reads as TGTGCCAGCAGTTACCCGGGACAGGGGATAGGGACCCAGTACTTA.

The rearrangement links TRBV7-3 to TRBJ2-3; D perhaps matches TRBD2 (6 bases). The CDR3 loop spans 12 amino acids. Germline V gene sequence: CDR1 SGHTA, CDR2 FQGTGA. Between the trimmed V and J ends, which lost 0 bases and 11 bases, there was a span of 9 bases. This chain's CDR3 is CASSLTAGRQYF. The CDR3 nucleotides read TGTGCCAGCAGCTTAACGGCGGGGCGGCAGTATTTT.

This clonotype was detected a few times. The chain couples TRBV28 to TRBJ2-1; the match to TRBD1 covers 8 bases. Germline CDR1 MDHEN, CDR2 SYDVKM. After removal of 5 bases from V and 0 bases from J, the junction contained 3 bases not matched to a gene. The CDR3 consists of 15 residues. CDR3 coding DNA: TGTGCCAGCAGTACAGGGGGGCCCTCCTACAATGAGCAGTTCTTC. Its translation is CASSTGGPSYNEQFF. Complete variable domain (other parts from reference TRBV28 and TRBJ2-1): DVKVTQSSRYLVKRTGEKVFLECVQDMDHENMFWYRQDPGLGLRLIYFSYDVKMKEKGDIPEGYSVSREKKERFSLILESASTNQTSMYLCASSTGGPSYNEQFFGPGTRLTVL.

The chain employs TRBV5-1 and TRBJ1-1; D might be TRBD1 (6 bases). The V end lost 4 bases, the J end lost 1 base, and 11 bases lay between the germline ends. From germline, CDR1 is SGHRS and CDR2 YFSETQ. The CDR3 is 14 residues long. The CDR3, as DNA: TGCGCCAGCAGCGTGGACAGTACGAACACTGAAGCTTTCTTT. This codes for CASSVDSTNTEAFF.

V is TRBV6-2 or TRBV6-3 and J is TRBJ2-1; D remains unclear. The CDR3 is made up of 14 amino acids. CDR1 and CDR2 from the germline V gene are MNHEY and SVGEGT. The V end lost 3 bases, the J end lost 3 bases, and 9 bases lay between the germline ends. The CDR3 region has the DNA TGTGCCAGCAGTTATGTGGGCGTCTACAATGAGCAGTTCTTC. This sequence encodes CASSYVGVYNEQFF.

This clonotype was detected only a few times. The chain uses TRBV7-3 and TRBJ2-2; D remains unclear. Trimming stripped 2 bases from V and 4 bases from J, with 11 bases between. Per germline, CDR1 SGHTA and CDR2 FQGTGA. CDR3 size: 15 residues. CDR3 bases: TGTGCCAGCAGCTTACACCCGGCAGCCACCGGGGAGCTGTTTTTT. It is translated as CASSLHPAATGELFF. Drawing the rest from reference TRBV7-3 and TRBJ2-2, the complete variable domain is GAGVSQTPSNKVTEKGKYVELRCDPISGHTALYWYRQSLGQGPEFLIYFQGTGAADDSGLPNDRFFAVRPEGSVSTLKIQRTERGDSAVYLCASSLHPAATGELFFGEGSRLTVL.

This clonotype was detected only a few times. This chain links TRBV15 with TRBJ2-3, with 7 nucleotides matching TRBD2. From germline, CDR1 is LNHNV and CDR2 YYDKDF (reference sequence). V was clipped by 3 bases and J by 2 bases; unmatched bases: 5. This CDR3 spans 15 amino acids. The CDR3 protein is CATSRGGGTTDTQYF. For the CDR3, the DNA is TGTGCCACCAGCAGGGGCGGGGGAACCACAGATACGCAGTATTTT.

A few counts support this clonotype. This chain links TRBV20-1 with TRBJ2-4; D remains ambiguous. V lost 3 bases and J 6 bases, leaving 12 bases between the germline ends. Germline CDR1 is DFQATT and CDR2 is SNEGSKA (reference sequence). This CDR3 has 13 residues. This CDR3 is CSASPRLRNIQYF. CDR3 DNA sequence: TGCAGTGCTAGCCCTAGATTACGAAACATTCAGTACTTC.

The table lists this clonotype with a few counts. The V call is TRBV4-1, the J call TRBJ2-3; D might be TRBD2 (5 bases). The CDR3 covers 17 residues. V lost 5 bases and J 0 bases, leaving 18 bases between the germline ends. The germline V gene has CDR1 MGHRA and CDR2 YSYEKL. Here the CDR3 DNA reads TGCGCCAGCAGCAACCCGGAGGTGGGGTCAAGCACAGATACGCAGTATTTT. It specifies CASSNPEVGSSTDTQYF.

There are a few counts of this clonotype. The chain couples TRBV6-5 to TRBJ2-2, with unresolved D. Trimming removed 2 bases from V and 6 bases from J, with 7 bases in between. The germline V gene has CDR1 MNHEY and CDR2 SVGAGI. This CDR3 is built from 13 residues. The DNA of the CDR3 is TGTGCCAGCAGTTACAAGACTGCCGGGGAGCTGTTTTTT. This codes for CASSYKTAGELFF.